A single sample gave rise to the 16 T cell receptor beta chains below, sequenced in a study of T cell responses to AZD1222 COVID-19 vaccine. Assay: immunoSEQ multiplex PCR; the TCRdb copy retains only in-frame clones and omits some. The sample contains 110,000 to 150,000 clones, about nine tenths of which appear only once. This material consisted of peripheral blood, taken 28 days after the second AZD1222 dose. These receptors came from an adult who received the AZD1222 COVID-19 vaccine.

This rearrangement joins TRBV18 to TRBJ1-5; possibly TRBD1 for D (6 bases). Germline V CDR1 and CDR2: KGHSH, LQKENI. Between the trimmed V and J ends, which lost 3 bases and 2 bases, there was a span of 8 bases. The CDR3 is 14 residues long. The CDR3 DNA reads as TGTGCCAGCTCACCGGGGGCGCGCAATCAGCCCCAGCATTTT. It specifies CASSPGARNQPQHF.

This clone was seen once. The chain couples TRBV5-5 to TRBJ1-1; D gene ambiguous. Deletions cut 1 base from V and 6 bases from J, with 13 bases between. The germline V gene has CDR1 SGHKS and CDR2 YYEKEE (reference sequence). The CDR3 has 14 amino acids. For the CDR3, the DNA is TGTGCCAGCAGCTTGAGCCCCATTGCCGCTGAAGCTTTCTTT. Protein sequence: CASSLSPIAAEAFF.

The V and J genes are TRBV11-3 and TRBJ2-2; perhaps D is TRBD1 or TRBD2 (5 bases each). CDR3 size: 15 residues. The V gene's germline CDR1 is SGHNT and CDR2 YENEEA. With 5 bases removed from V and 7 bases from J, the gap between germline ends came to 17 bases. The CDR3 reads CASSGTGTSGGELFF. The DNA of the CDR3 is TGTGCCAGCAGCGGGACCGGGACCAGCGGCGGGGAGCTGTTTTTT. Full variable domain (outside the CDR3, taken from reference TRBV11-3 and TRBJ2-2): EAGVVQSPRYKIIEKKQPVAFWCNPISGHNTLYWYLQNLGQGPELLIRYENEEAVDDSQLPKDRFSAERLKGVDSTLKIQPAELGDSAVYLCASSGTGTSGGELFFGEGSRLTVL.

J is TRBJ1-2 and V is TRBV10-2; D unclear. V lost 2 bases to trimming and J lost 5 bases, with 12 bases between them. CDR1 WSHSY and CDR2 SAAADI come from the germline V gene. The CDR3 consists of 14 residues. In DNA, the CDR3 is TGCGCCAGCAGTGAGGTCCAGTCCCTTTATGGCTACACCTTC. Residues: CASSEVQSLYGYTF.

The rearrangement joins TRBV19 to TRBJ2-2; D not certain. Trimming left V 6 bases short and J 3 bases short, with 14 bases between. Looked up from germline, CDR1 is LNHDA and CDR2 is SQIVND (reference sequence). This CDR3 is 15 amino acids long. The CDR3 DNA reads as TGTGCCAGTAGACCCCCGGGCCTAGACACCGGGGAGCTGTTTTTT. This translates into CASRPPGLDTGELFF.

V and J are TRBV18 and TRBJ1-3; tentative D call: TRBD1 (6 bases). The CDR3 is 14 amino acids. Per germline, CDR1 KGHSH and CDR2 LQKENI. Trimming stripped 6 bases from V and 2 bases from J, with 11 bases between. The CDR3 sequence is CASSSGGPGNTIYF. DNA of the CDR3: TGTGCCAGCTCTTCTGGGGGCCCTGGAAACACCATATATTTT.

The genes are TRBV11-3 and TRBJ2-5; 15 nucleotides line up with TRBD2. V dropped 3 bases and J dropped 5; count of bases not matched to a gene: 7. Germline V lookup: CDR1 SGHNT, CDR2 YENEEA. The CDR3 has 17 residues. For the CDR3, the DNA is TGTGCCAGCAGCTTGTCCCGGACTAGCGGGGGGGCTGAGACCCAGTACTTC. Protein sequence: CASSLSRTSGGAETQYF.

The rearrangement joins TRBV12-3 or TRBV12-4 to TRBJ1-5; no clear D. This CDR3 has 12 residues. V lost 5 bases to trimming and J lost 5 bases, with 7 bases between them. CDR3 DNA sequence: TGTGCCAGCAGTCCCGTTGATCAGCCCCAGCATTTT. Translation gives CASSPVDQPQHF.

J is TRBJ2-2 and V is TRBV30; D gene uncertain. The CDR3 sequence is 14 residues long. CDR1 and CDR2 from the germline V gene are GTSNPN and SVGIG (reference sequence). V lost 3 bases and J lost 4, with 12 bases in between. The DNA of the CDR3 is TGTGCCTGGAGCCACCCCCTCCCCACCGGGGAGCTGTTTTTT. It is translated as CAWSHPLPTGELFF. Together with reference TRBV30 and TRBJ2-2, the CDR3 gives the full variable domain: SQTIHQWPATLVQPVGSPLSLECTVEGTSNPNLYWYRQAAGRGLQLLFYSVGIGQISSEVPQNLSASRPQDRQFILSSKKLLLSDSGFYLCAWSHPLPTGELFFGEGSRLTVL.

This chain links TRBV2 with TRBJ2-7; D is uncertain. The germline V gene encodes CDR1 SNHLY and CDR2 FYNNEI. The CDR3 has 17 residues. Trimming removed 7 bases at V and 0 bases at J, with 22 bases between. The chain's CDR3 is CASKDASAFLYSYEQYF. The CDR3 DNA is TGTGCCAGCAAAGATGCGTCGGCGTTCCTTTACTCCTACGAGCAGTACTTC.

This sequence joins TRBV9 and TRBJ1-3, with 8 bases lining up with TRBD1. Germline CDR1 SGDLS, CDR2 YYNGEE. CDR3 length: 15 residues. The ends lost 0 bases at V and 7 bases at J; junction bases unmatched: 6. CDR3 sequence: CASSVAWTGSNTIYF. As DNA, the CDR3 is TGTGCCAGCAGCGTAGCCTGGACAGGGTCGAACACCATATATTTT.

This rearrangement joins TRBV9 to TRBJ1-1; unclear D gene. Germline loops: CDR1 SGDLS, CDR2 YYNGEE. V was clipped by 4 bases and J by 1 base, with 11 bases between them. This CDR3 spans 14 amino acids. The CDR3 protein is CASSPRPQNTEAFF. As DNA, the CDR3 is TGTGCCAGCAGCCCACGACCCCAGAACACTGAAGCTTTCTTT.

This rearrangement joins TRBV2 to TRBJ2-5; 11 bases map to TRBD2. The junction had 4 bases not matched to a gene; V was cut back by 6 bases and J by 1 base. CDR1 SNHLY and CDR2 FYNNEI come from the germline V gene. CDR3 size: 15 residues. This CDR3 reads CASRGTSGTQETQYF. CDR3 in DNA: TGTGCCAGCAGGGGGACTAGCGGCACCCAAGAGACCCAGTACTTC. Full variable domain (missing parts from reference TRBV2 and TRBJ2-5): EPEVTQTPSHQVTQMGQEVILRCVPISNHLYFYWYRQILGQKVEFLVSFYNNEISEKSEIFDDQFSVERPDGSNFTLKIRSTKLEDSAMYFCASRGTSGTQETQYFGPGTRLLVL.

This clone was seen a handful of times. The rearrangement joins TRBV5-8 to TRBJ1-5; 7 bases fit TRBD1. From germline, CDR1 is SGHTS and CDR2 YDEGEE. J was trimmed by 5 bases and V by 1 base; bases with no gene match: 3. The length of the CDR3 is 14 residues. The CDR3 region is CASSLRTGDQPQHF. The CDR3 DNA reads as TGTGCCAGCAGCTTGCGTACAGGGGATCAGCCCCAGCATTTT.

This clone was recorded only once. DNA for the CDR3: TGTGCCAGCAGCTTGGCGCTTGGTTCAGGGGGCATTTACGAGCAGTACTTC. Residues: CASSLALGSGGIYEQYF. The V and J genes are TRBV5-5 and TRBJ2-7; 8 bases fit TRBD1. Germline V gives CDR1 SGHKS, CDR2 YYEKEE (reference sequence). The CDR3 has 17 residues. The V and J ends lost 0 bases and 4 bases, in that order; junction bases with no gene match: 12.

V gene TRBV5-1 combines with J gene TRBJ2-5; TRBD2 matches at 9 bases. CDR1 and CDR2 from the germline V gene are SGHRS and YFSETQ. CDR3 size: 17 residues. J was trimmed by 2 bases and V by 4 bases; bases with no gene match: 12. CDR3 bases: TGCGCCAGCAGCGGTGCCTCTAGCGGGGTGATTCAAGAGACCCAGTACTTC. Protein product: CASSGASSGVIQETQYF.